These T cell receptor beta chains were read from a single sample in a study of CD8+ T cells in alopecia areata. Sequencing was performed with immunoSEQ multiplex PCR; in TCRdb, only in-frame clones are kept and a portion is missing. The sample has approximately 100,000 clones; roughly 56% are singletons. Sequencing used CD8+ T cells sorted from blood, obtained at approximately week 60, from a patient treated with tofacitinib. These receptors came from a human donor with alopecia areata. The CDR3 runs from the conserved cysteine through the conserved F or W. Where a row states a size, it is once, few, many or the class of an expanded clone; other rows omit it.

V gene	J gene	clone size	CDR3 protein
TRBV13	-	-	CASNLAGGEQYF
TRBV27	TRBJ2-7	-	CASSRGPSSYEQYF
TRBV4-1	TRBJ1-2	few	CASSQEPLEVAFNYGYTF
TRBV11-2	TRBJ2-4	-	CASSGPTRRNIQYF
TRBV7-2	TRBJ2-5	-	CASRYEAGLETQYF
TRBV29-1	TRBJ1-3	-	CSVLYGNTIYF
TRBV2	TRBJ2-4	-	CASSAGYSYF
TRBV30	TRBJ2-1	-	CAWSTAWEQFF
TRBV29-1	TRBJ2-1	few	CSATDRAHNEQFF
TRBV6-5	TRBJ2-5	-	CASSYTGLIETQYF
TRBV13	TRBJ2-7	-	CASSLRDRGSREQYF
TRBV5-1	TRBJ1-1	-	CASSWRGTGGTEAFF
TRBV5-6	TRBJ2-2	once	CASSLVMVGMGELFF
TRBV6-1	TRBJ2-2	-	CASSEGLAPNTGELFF
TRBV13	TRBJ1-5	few	CASSLGPGAIGQPQHF
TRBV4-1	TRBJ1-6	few	CASSQFGTGRFYNSPLHF
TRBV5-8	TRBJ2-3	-	CASSSGTGSADTQYF
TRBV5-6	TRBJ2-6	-	CASSLSGAGANVLTF
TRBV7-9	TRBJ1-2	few	CASSLGTRWNYGYTF
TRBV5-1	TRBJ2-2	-	CASSASSSEYTGELFF
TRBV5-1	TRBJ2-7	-	CASSLRDRDYEQYF
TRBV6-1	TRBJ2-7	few	CASSRQGMDEQYF
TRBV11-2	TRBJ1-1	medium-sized	CASSSPGVGNEAFF
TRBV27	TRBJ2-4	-	CASSGGLGFSKNIQYF
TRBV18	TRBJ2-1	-	CASSPLGAGNEQFF
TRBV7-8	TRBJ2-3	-	CASSPGSDTQYF
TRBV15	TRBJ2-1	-	CATSKARDRVLVEQFF
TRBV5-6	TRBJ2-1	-	CASVGTSPGEQFF
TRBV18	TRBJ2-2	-	CASSPGHLSGQDTGELFF
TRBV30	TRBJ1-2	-	CAWSVANEGYTF